This T cell receptor beta chain came from a study of T cell responses to AZD1222 COVID-19 vaccine. Whole-study findings and limits: Spike was spanned by vaccine-associated CD4 TCRs, with dominance at 160-218 and 743-854. Repertoire sampling was restricted to post-peak T cell response timepoints.

Sequencing was performed with immunoSEQ multiplex PCR; in TCRdb, only in-frame clones are kept and a portion is missing. This sample has under 150,000 clones, with about 90% found just once. Concerning this clone itself: Its antigen is unknown.

Sequencing was performed on peripheral blood, taken 28 days after the second AZD1222 dose. This receptor was taken from an adult who received the AZD1222 COVID-19 vaccine.

CDR3: CASSFRNIHEQYF. In DNA, the CDR3 is TGTGCCAGCAGCTTTCGAAATATCCACGAGCAGTACTTC. J is TRBJ2-7 and V is TRBV13, with no clear D. Germline V gene lookup returns CDR1 PRHDT and CDR2 FYEKMQ (reference sequence). The V gene lost 3 bases and the J gene lost 5 bases, with 11 bases spanning the gap. CDR3 length: 13 amino acids. Together with reference TRBV13 and TRBJ2-7, the CDR3 gives the full variable domain: AAGVIQSPRHLIKEKRETATLKCYPIPRHDTVYWYQQGPGQDPQFLISFYEKMQSDKGSIPDRFSAQQFSDYHSELNMSSLELGDSALYFCASSFRNIHEQYFGPGTRLTVT.